This T cell receptor (beta chain) came from a study of T cell responses to AZD1222 COVID-19 vaccine. Measured with immunoSEQ multiplex PCR; TCRdb has only the in-frame clones, and not every one. The table lists 150,000 to 200,000 clones, almost 95% of them singletons. Germline V gene lookup returns CDR1 SGHTA and CDR2 FQGTGA. The V and J ends lost 0 bases and 6 bases, in that order; junction bases with no gene match: 8. This CDR3 is 17 amino acids long. Sequences were derived from peripheral blood, sampled on day 0 of AZD1222 vaccination. This sequence joins TRBV7-3 and TRBJ2-3; the match to TRBD2 covers 11 bases. The source of this sequence is an adult in good health. DNA for the CDR3: TGTGCCAGCAGCTTAACTGGTCTAGCGGGAGGATCTGATACGCAGTATTTT. Its protein is CASSLTGLAGGSDTQYF.